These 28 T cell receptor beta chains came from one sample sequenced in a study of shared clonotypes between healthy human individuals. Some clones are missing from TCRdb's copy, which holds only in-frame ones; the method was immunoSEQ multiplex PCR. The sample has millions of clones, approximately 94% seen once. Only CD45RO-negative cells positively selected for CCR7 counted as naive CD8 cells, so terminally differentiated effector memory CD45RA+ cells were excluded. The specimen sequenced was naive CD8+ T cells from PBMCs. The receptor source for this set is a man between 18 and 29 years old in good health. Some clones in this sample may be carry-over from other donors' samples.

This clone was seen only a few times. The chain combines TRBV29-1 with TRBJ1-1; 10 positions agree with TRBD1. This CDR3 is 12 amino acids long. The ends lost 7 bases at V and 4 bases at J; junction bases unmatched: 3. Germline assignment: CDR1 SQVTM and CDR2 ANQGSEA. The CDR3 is CSAGQGITEAFF. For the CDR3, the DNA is TGCAGCGCGGGACAGGGGATCACTGAAGCTTTCTTT.

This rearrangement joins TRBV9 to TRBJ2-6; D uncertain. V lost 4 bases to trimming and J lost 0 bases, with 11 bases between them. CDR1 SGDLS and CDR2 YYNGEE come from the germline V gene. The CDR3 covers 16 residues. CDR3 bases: TGTGCCAGCAGCCCAAATACAGCCTCTGGGGCCAACGTCCTGACTTTC. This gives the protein CASSPNTASGANVLTF.

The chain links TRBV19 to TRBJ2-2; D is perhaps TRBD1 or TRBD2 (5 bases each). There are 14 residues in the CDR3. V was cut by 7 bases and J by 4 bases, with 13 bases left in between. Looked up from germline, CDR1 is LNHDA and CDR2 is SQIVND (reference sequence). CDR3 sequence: CASTPGRFTGELFF. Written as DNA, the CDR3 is TGTGCCAGTACCCCGGGACGGTTCACCGGGGAGCTGTTTTTT.

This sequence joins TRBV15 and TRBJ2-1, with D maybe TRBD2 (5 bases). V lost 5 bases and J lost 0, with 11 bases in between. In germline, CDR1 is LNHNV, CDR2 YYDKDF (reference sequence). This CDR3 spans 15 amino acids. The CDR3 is CATSGGLVSYNEQFF. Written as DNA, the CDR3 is TGTGCCACCAGCGGAGGACTGGTCTCCTACAATGAGCAGTTCTTC.

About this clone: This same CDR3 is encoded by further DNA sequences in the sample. The CDR3 bases are TGTGCCAGTGGGGGGACTAACTATGGCTACACCTTC. This sequence encodes CASGGTNYGYTF. V is TRBV27 and J is TRBJ1-2; a possible D gene is TRBD1 (5 bases). Trimming shortened V by 9 bases and J by 0 bases, and 8 bases separated the two germline ends. Germline V gene data show CDR1 as MNHEY and CDR2 as SMNVEV (reference sequence). CDR3 length equals 12 residues.

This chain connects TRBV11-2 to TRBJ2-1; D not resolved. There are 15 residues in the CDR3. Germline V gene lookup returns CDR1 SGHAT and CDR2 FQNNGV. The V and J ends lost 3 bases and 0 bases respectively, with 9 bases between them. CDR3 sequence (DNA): TGTGCCAGCAGCTTTCCTCCTAGCTCCTACAATGAGCAGTTCTTC. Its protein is CASSFPPSSYNEQFF. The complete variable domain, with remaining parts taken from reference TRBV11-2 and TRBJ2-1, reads EAGVAQSPRYKIIEKRQSVAFWCNPISGHATLYWYQQILGQGPKLLIQFQNNGVVDDSQLPKDRFSAERLKGVDSTLKIQPAKLEDSAVYLCASSFPPSSYNEQFFGPGTRLTVL.

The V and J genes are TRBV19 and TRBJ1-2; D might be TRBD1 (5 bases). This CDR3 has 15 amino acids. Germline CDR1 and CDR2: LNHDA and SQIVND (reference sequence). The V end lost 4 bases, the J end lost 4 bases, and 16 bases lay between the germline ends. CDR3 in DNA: TGTGCCAGTAGTACGGGGGATGAGTTTCCCTATGGCTACACCTTC. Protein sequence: CASSTGDEFPYGYTF.

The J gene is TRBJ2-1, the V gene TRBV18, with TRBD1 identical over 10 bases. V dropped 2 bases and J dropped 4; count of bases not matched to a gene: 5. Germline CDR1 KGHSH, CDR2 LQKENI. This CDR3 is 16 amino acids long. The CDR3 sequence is CASSPSRDRGYNEQFF. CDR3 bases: TGTGCCAGCTCACCAAGTCGGGACAGGGGATACAATGAGCAGTTCTTC.

The CDR3 bases are TGTGCCAGCAGCGTAGGGCCACGGACTGAAGCTTTCTTT. Protein product: CASSVGPRTEAFF. The chain links TRBV9 to TRBJ1-1, with D unclear. The CDR3 extends over 13 amino acids. Germline V gives CDR1 SGDLS, CDR2 YYNGEE. Trimming took 0 bases from V and 5 from J, leaving 8 bases between them.

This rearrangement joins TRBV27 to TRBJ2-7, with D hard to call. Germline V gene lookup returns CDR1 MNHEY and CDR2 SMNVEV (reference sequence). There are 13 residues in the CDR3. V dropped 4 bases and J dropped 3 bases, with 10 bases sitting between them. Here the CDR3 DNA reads TGTGCCAGCAGTTCCCCCGAGAACTACGAGCAGTACTTC. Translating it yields CASSSPENYEQYF.

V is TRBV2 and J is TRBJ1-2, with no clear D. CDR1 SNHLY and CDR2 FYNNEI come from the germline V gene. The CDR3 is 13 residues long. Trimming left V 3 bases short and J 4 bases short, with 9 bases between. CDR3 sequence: CASSEGWAYGYTF. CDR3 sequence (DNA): TGTGCCAGCAGTGAGGGTTGGGCCTATGGCTACACCTTC.

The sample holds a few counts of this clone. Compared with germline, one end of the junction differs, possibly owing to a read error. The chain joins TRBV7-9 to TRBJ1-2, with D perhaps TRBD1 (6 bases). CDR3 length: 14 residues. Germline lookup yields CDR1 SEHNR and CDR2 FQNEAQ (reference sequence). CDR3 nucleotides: TGTGCCAGCAGCCTAGCCGACAGGAGAGATGGCTACACCTTC. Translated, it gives CASSLADRRDGYTF.

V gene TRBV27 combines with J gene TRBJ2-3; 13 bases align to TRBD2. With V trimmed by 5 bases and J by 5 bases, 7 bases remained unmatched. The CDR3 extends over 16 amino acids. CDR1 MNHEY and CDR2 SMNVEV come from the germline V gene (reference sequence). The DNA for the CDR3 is TGTGCCAGCAGTCGAGGACTAGCGGGAGCCCAAGATACGCAGTATTTT. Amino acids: CASSRGLAGAQDTQYF.

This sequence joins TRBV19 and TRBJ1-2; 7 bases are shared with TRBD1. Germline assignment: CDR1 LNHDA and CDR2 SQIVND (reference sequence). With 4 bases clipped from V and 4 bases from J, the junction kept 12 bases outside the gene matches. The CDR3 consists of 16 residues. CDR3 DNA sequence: TGTGCCAGTAGTACTCAAGGAGGGGGCAATGGCTATGGCTACACCTTC. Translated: CASSTQGGGNGYGYTF.

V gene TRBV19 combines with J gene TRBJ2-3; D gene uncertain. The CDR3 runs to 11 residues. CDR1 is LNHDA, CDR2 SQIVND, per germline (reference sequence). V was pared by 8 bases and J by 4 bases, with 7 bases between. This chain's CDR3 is CASRWADTQYF. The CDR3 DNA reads TGTGCCAGTCGATGGGCAGATACGCAGTATTTT.

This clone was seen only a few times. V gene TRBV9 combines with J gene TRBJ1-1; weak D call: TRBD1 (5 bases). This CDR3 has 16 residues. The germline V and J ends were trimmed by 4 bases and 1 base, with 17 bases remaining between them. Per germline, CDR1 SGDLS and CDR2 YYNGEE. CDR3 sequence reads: CASSINSGTGNTEAFF. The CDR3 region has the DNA TGTGCCAGCAGCATAAATTCAGGGACGGGGAACACTGAAGCTTTCTTT.

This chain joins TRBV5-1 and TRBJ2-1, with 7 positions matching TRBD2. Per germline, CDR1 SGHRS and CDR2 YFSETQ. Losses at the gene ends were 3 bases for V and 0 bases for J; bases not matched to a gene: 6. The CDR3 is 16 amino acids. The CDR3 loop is CASSSLASISYNEQFF. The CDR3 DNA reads TGCGCCAGCAGCTCACTAGCGTCAATCTCCTACAATGAGCAGTTCTTC.

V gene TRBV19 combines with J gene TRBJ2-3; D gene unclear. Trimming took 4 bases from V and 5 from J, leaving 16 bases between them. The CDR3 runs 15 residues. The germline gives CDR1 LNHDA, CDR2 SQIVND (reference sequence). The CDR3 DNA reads TGTGCCAGTAGTAGTTCCCCCCGGACGGTAGATACGCAGTATTTT. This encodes CASSSSPRTVDTQYF.

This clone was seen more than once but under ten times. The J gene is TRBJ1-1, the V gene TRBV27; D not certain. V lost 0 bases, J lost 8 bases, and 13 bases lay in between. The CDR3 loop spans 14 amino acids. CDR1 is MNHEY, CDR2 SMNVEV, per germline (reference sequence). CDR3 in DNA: TGTGCCAGCAGTTTATCAAATTCGGGAGGGGAAGCTTTCTTT. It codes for CASSLSNSGGEAFF.

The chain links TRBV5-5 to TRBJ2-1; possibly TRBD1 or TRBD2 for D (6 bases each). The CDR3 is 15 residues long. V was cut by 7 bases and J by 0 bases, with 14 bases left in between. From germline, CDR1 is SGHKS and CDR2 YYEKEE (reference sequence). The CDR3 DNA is TGTGCCAGCGAAGGGGGGAAGCACTCCTACAATGAGCAGTTCTTC. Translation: CASEGGKHSYNEQFF. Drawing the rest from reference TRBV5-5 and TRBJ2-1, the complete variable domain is DAGVTQSPTHLIKTRGQQVTLRCSPISGHKSVSWYQQVLGQGPQFIFQYYEKEERGRGNFPDRFSARQFPNYSSELNVNALLLGDSALYLCASEGGKHSYNEQFFGPGTRLTVL.

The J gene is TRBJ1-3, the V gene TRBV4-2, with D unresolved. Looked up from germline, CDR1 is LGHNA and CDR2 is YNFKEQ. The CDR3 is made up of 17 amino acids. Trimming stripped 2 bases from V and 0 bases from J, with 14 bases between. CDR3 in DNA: TGTGCCAGCAGCCAAAGGGTCGCGGATTTCTCTGGAAACACCATATATTTT. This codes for CASSQRVADFSGNTIYF.

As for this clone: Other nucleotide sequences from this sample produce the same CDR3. In nucleotides, the CDR3 is TGTGCCAGCAGTTACTCCGAAGGGAACTATGGCTACACCTTC. Translation: CASSYSEGNYGYTF. The chain has TRBV6-5 and TRBJ1-2; the D is unclear. V lost 0 bases and J lost 2, with 7 bases in between. Germline CDR1 MNHEY, CDR2 SVGAGI. This CDR3 spans 14 amino acids.

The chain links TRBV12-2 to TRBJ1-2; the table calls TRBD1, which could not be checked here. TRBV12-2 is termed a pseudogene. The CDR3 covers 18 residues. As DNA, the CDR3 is TGTGCAAGTCGCTTCGAGCTGGACAGACTACAATCTAACTATGGCTACACCTTC. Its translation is CASRFELDRLQSNYGYTF.

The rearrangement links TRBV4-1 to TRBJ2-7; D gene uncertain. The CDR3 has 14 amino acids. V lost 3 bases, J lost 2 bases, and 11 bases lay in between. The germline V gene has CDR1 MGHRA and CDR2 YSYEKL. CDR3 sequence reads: CASSHGANPYEQYF. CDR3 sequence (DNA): TGCGCCAGCAGCCACGGCGCTAACCCCTACGAGCAGTACTTC.

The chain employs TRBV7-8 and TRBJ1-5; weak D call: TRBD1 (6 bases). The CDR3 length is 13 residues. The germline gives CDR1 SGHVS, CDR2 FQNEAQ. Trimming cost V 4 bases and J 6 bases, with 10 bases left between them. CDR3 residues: CASSSNRAQPQHF. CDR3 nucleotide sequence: TGTGCCAGCAGCTCAAACAGGGCTCAGCCCCAGCATTTT.

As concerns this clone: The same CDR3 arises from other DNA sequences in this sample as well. The CDR3 DNA reads as TGTGCCAGCAGTTACTCAGGGGGAGGCACTGAAGCTTTCTTT. Translation gives CASSYSGGGTEAFF. The chain couples TRBV6-5 to TRBJ1-1, with D maybe TRBD1 (6 bases). Germline loops: CDR1 MNHEY, CDR2 SVGAGI. This CDR3 contains 14 residues. V lost 0 bases and J lost 4, with 9 bases in between.

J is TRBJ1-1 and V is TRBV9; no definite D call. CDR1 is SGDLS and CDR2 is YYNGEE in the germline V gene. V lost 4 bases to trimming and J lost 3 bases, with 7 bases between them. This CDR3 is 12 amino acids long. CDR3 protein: CASSIRDTEAFF. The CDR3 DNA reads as TGTGCCAGCAGCATTAGGGACACTGAAGCTTTCTTT.

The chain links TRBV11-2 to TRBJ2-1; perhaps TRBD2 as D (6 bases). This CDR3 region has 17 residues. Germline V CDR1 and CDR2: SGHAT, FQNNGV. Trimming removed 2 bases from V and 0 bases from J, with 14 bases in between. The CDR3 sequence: CASSLKVVGSSYNEQFF. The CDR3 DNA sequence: TGTGCCAGCAGCTTAAAGGTCGTCGGGAGCTCCTACAATGAGCAGTTCTTC.